Sequencing of this TCR beta chain was carried out in a study of T cells in Graves' hyperthyroidism and ophthalmopathy. Findings and caveats of the study: Blood also showed most of the thyroid clonotypes that were expanded above 0.001.

This clonotype was found many times. Its antigen is not known. TCR beta CDR3 region amplification was performed from RNA transcripts. The study used the HTBI primer set for a first-round RT-PCR of the TCR CDR3. TCRdb processed the multiplex PCR reads anew with MiXCR; each CDR3 protein has one entry. This sample carries fewer than 650,000 distinct CDR3 sequences, 40% to 50% of them seen once, and the ten largest clones take about two fifths. The CDR3 is made up of 13 amino acids. Germline V gene data show CDR1 as DFQATT and CDR2 as SNEGSKA (reference sequence). V shed 1 base and J shed 3 bases, with 9 bases lying between them.

The sample comprised peripheral blood or thyroid tissue (not recorded which). This clonotype originated in an adult woman with Graves' disease, either hyperthyroidism or ophthalmopathy (not recorded which). J is TRBJ1-2 and V is TRBV20-1; weak D call: TRBD1 (5 bases). The CDR3 loop reads CSARVPRDYGYTF. CDR3 nucleotide sequence: TGCAGTGCTAGAGTCCCCAGGGACTATGGCTACACCTTC.